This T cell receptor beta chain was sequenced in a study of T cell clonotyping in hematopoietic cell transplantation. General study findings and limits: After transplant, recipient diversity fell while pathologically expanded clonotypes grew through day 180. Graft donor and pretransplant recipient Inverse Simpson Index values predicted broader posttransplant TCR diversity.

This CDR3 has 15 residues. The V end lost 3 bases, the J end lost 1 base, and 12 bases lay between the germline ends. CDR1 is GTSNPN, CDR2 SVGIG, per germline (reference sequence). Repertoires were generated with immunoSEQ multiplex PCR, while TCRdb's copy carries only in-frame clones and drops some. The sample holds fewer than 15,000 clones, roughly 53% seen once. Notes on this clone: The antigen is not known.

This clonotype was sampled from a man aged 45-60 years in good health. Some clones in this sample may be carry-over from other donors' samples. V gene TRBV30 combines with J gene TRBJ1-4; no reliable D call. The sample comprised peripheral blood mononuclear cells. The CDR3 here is CAWSISMGTNEKLFF. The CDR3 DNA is TGTGCCTGGAGCATATCTATGGGAACTAATGAAAAACTGTTTTTT.